The clone carrying this T cell receptor (beta chain) was detected a few times. The CDR3 covers 14 residues. Germline assignment: CDR1 SNHLY and CDR2 FYNNEI. The V end lost 2 bases, the J end lost 8 bases, and 13 bases lay between the germline ends. The cohort's ophthalmopathy patients, a group with duration under 3 months, had a Clinical Activity Score of at least 3 and a NOSPECS grade of at least 4. It was RNA transcripts that yielded the amplified TCR beta CDR3 regions. HTBI primers were the set used in a first-round RT-PCR of the TCR CDR3. One entry per CDR3 protein, called by TCRdb with MiXCR from the multiplex PCR reads. The sample lists a few hundred thousand distinct CDR3 sequences, about 16% occurring once. The data were obtained in a study of T cells in Graves' hyperthyroidism and ophthalmopathy.

The receptor's source is a woman aged 55 to 70 with Graves' ophthalmopathy. This sequence joins TRBV2 and TRBJ2-4, with D uncertain. Sequenced: blood. CDR3 nucleotides: TGTGCCAGCAGTGAAAGGCAACAAAGGGACATTCAGTACTTC. Translating it yields CASSERQQRDIQYF.